The 19 T cell receptor beta chains in this list originate from one sample, sequenced in a study of blood T cell repertoires in COVID-19. Some clones are missing from TCRdb's copy, which holds only in-frame ones; the method was immunoSEQ multiplex PCR. The table shows roughly 250,000 clones, with roughly 86% occurring only once. The sample taken for sequencing was PBMCs or T cells enriched from blood (not recorded which). These receptors were obtained from a woman aged 30 to 39 with acute COVID-19.

The gene calls are TRBV7-9 and TRBJ1-5, with D possibly being TRBD1 (6 bases). Germline loops: CDR1 SEHNR, CDR2 FQNEAQ (reference sequence). This CDR3 is 13 amino acids long. The V and J ends lost 5 bases and 6 bases respectively, with 11 bases between them. The CDR3 sequence: CASSPDSPQPQHF. Written as DNA, the CDR3 is TGTGCCAGCAGCCCGGACAGTCCTCAGCCCCAGCATTTT.

This chain uses TRBV3-1 (or the pseudogene TRBV3-2) with TRBJ2-1, with TRBD2 matching 8 bases. V trimming: 3 bases; J trimming: 5 bases; junction bases outside the gene matches: 9. The CDR3 sequence is 16 residues long. Germline V gene sequence: CDR1 LGHDT, CDR2 YNNKEL (reference sequence). CDR3 nucleotides: TGTGCCAGCAGCCAGGAAACGGGACTAGTCAACAATGAGCAGTTCTTC. Its translation: CASSQETGLVNNEQFF.

V usage is TRBV4-1 and J usage is TRBJ1-2, with TRBD1 matching over 7 bases. Germline V gives CDR1 MGHRA, CDR2 YSYEKL. The ends lost 6 bases at V and 4 bases at J; junction bases unmatched: 5. The CDR3 contains 13 residues. The CDR3 loop reads CASSRTGVYGYTF. The DNA for the CDR3 is TGCGCCAGCAGTCGGACAGGCGTCTATGGCTACACCTTC.

The V and J genes are TRBV2 and TRBJ1-4, with 10 bases fitting TRBD1. The CDR3 totals 14 residues. Germline V gene lookup returns CDR1 SNHLY and CDR2 FYNNEI. J was trimmed by 8 bases and V by 6 bases; bases with no gene match: 6. CDR3 protein: CASSRDRGKEKLFF. The CDR3, as DNA: TGTGCCAGCAGCCGGGACAGGGGTAAAGAAAAACTGTTTTTT.

The V gene is TRBV3-1 (or the pseudogene TRBV3-2), the J gene TRBJ2-5; the D gene is possibly TRBD1 (5 bases). Trimming took off 4 bases at V and 1 base at J, with 10 bases between the two ends. CDR3 length: 14 amino acids. Germline CDR1 reads LGHDT; CDR2 reads YNNKEL (reference sequence). CDR3 amino acids: CASSRADSQETQYF. CDR3 coding DNA: TGTGCCAGCAGCCGAGCCGACAGCCAAGAGACCCAGTACTTC.

This clone was observed a handful of times. V gene TRBV5-4 combines with J gene TRBJ1-1; TRBD1 might be the D (5 bases). Trimming took off 10 bases at V and 1 base at J, with 17 bases between the two ends. Germline CDR1 is SGHNT and CDR2 is YYREEE (reference sequence). CDR3 length: 14 amino acids. The CDR3 protein is CAARPSRGNTEAFF. As DNA, the CDR3 is TGTGCCGCTCGGCCATCTAGGGGGAACACTGAAGCTTTCTTT. The variable domain in full, with the rest retrieved from reference TRBV5-4 and TRBJ1-1, is ETGVTQSPTHLIKTRGQQVTLRCSSQSGHNTVSWYQQALGQGPQFIFQYYREEENGRGNFPPRFSGLQFPNYSSELNVNALELDDSALYLCAARPSRGNTEAFFGQGTRLTVV.

The V gene is TRBV11-2, the J gene TRBJ1-2, with 7 bases aligning to TRBD1. The CDR3 sequence is 13 residues long. Germline V CDR1 and CDR2: SGHAT, FQNNGV. V gave up 1 base and J gave up 8 bases; unmatched junction bases: 4. The CDR3 bases are TGTGCCAGCAGCTTAGGACAGGGTAACGGCTACACCTTC. Translating it yields CASSLGQGNGYTF.

The rearrangement links TRBV15 to TRBJ1-2; no definite D call. The CDR3 totals 14 residues. The V end was cut by 0 bases, the J end by 3 bases, with 8 bases between. Germline V lookup: CDR1 LNHNV, CDR2 YYDKDF (reference sequence). The DNA for the CDR3 is TGTGCCACCAGCAGAGACTTAACTGACTATGGCTACACCTTC. It codes for CATSRDLTDYGYTF.

V and J are TRBV3-1 (or the pseudogene TRBV3-2) and TRBJ1-2; maybe TRBD1 (6 bases). The germline V gene has CDR1 LGHDT and CDR2 YNNKEL (reference sequence). Trimming stripped 0 bases from V and 6 bases from J, with 14 bases between. The CDR3 covers 15 residues. In DNA form, the CDR3 reads TGTGCCAGCAGCCAAGATCTTGGGGGGGCTGATGGCTACACCTTC. Protein sequence: CASSQDLGGADGYTF.

This clone was counted between two and nine times. The CDR3 nucleotides are TGCGCCAGCAGCAGAAGACAGGGACAGGACTATGGCTACACCTTC. It specifies CASSRRQGQDYGYTF. The rearrangement links TRBV5-1 to TRBJ1-2, with TRBD1 matching 8 bases. CDR1 is SGHRS and CDR2 is YFSETQ in the germline V gene. The V and J ends lost 4 bases and 3 bases, in that order; junction bases with no gene match: 8. CDR3 length equals 15 residues. Together with reference TRBV5-1 and TRBJ1-2, the CDR3 gives the full variable domain: KAGVTQTPRYLIKTRGQQVTLSCSPISGHRSVSWYQQTPGQGLQFLFEYFSETQRNKGNFPGRFSGRQFSNSRSEMNVSTLELGDSALYLCASSRRQGQDYGYTFGSGTRLTVV.

The DNA of the CDR3 is TGTGCCAGCAGCGTAGAATCTGGAGGCTCACCCCTCCACTTT. Translated, it gives CASSVESGGSPLHF. The chain employs TRBV9 and TRBJ1-6; D is unclear. V was trimmed by 0 bases and J by 10 bases, leaving 11 bases between them. CDR3 length: 14 amino acids. Germline CDR1 and CDR2: SGDLS and YYNGEE.

This rearrangement joins TRBV5-1 to TRBJ2-2, with D uncertain. The V end lost 4 bases, the J end lost 0 bases, and 13 bases lay between the germline ends. CDR3 length: 16 residues. Looked up from germline, CDR1 is SGHRS and CDR2 is YFSETQ. The CDR3 DNA reads TGCGCCAGCAGCGGCCCTCACCTCGCGAACACCGGGGAGCTGTTTTTT. It codes for CASSGPHLANTGELFF.

This clone was recorded only once. V gene TRBV4-1 combines with J gene TRBJ2-1, with D possibly TRBD2 on 6 matching bases. The CDR3 runs 15 residues. The germline V gene encodes CDR1 MGHRA and CDR2 YSYEKL. Trimming took off 2 bases at V and 4 bases at J, with 12 bases between the two ends. CDR3 in amino acids: CASSQSGLLYNEQFF. Here the CDR3 DNA reads TGCGCCAGCAGCCAATCGGGACTCCTTTACAATGAGCAGTTCTTC.

This clone showed up just a few times. The genes are TRBV7-2 and TRBJ1-2; D might be TRBD1 (6 bases). Germline loops: CDR1 SGHTA, CDR2 FQGNSA. The CDR3 consists of 14 residues. V was trimmed by 5 bases and J by 4 bases, leaving 14 bases between them. DNA for the CDR3: TGTGCCAGCAGCCGCCGCGGGGGGGCCTATGGCTACACCTTC. Translated: CASSRRGGAYGYTF.

J is TRBJ1-1 and V is TRBV11-3; 8 bases fit TRBD1. CDR1 SGHNT and CDR2 YENEEA come from the germline V gene. V was clipped by 6 bases and J by 10 bases; unmatched bases: 7. CDR3 length: 12 amino acids. The CDR3 region has the DNA TGTGCCAGCAGTGACGACAGGGGATCAGCTTTCTTT. Translated, it gives CASSDDRGSAFF.

The rearrangement uses TRBV7-8 and TRBJ2-7; D gene unclear. The CDR3 spans 15 residues. Per the germline V gene, CDR1 is SGHVS and CDR2 is FQNEAQ. The V gene lost 2 bases and the J gene lost 0 bases, with 11 bases spanning the gap. The CDR3 sequence is CASSLNALYSYEQYF. The CDR3 nucleotides are TGTGCCAGCAGCTTAAACGCGCTGTACTCCTACGAGCAGTACTTC.

The V and J genes are TRBV10-3 and TRBJ2-1; TRBD2 matches at 13 bases. V gave up 10 bases and J gave up 8 bases; unmatched junction bases: 8. This CDR3 comprises 14 residues. In germline, CDR1 is ENHRY, CDR2 SYGVKD. CDR3 residues: CATRLAGGVHEQFF. The CDR3 coding sequence is TGTGCCACCCGACTAGCGGGGGGTGTACATGAGCAGTTCTTC.

This clone came up a few times. The rearrangement uses TRBV6-2 or TRBV6-3 and TRBJ1-2; D is possibly TRBD1 (5 bases). The V and J ends lost 6 bases and 7 bases respectively, with 12 bases between them. Germline CDR1 reads MNHEY; CDR2 reads SVGEGT. This CDR3 has 12 residues. CDR3 in amino acids: CASSPGTVGYTF. In DNA, the CDR3 is TGTGCCAGCAGCCCCGGGACTGTTGGCTACACCTTC.

The genes are TRBV10-2 and TRBJ2-3; D perhaps matches TRBD2 (6 bases). V dropped 2 bases and J dropped 4 bases, with 10 bases sitting between them. CDR1 WSHSY and CDR2 SAAADI come from the germline V gene. The CDR3 has 14 amino acids. The CDR3: CASSETSWADTQYF. The DNA for the CDR3 is TGCGCCAGCAGTGAGACTAGCTGGGCAGATACGCAGTATTTT.